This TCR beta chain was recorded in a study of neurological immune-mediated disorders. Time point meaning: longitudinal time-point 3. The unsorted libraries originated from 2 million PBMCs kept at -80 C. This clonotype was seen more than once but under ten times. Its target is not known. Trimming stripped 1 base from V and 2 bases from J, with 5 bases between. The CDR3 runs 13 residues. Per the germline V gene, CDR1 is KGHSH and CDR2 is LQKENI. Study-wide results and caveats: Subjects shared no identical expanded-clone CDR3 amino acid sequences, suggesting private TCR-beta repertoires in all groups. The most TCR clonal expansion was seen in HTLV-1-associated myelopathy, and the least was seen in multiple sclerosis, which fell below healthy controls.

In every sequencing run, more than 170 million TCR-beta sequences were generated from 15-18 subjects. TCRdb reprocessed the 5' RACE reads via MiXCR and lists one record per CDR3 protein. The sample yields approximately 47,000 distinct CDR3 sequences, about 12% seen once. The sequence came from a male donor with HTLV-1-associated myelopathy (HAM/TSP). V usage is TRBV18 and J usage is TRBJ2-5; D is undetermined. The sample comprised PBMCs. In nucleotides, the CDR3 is TGTGCCAGCTCACCACTTCAGCAAGAGACCCAGTACTTC. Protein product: CASSPLQQETQYF.